This is a list of T cell receptor beta chains from one sample in a study of blood T cell repertoires in COVID-19. The assay was immunoSEQ multiplex PCR, and TCRdb's table has in-frame clones only and misses some. The sample includes 150,000 to 200,000 clones, about 88% seen only once; the top ten take roughly a fifth. Sequencing input: peripheral blood. These receptors were taken from a woman of 80 years or more with acute or convalescent COVID-19. The CDR3 runs from the conserved cysteine through the conserved F or W. Each record gives: D gene, CDR3 length, J gene, clone size, V gene, CDR3 protein, CDR3 DNA. A D gene is named only where the DNA matches it firmly. Size tells how often a clone was seen (once, few, many) or the class of an expanded clone, and some rows leave it out.

>NA|14|TRBJ1-2|NA|TRBV7-2
CASSTGSGGYGYTF
TGTGCCAGCAGCACAGGATCGGGCGGCTATGGCTACACCTTC
>NA|12|TRBJ2-1|few|TRBV29-1
CSVEDRGVEQFF
TGCAGCGTTGAAGACAGGGGGGTTGAGCAGTTCTTC
>TRBD2|14|TRBJ2-7|NA|TRBV7-2
CASSPTSLSYEQYF
TGTGCCAGCAGCCCGACTAGCCTCTCCTACGAGCAGTACTTC
>TRBD1|15|TRBJ2-7|NA|TRBV10-3
CAISDRTGASYEQYF
TGTGCCATCAGTGATCGGACAGGGGCATCCTACGAGCAGTACTTC
>TRBD2|16|TRBJ2-1|once|TRBV5-1
CASSLVSGLSYNEQFF
TGCGCCAGCAGCTTGGTTAGCGGGCTCTCCTACAATGAGCAGTTCTTC
>TRBD1|16|TRBJ1-4|NA|TRBV5-6
CASSVAGTGSGEKLFF
TGTGCCAGCAGCGTAGCCGGGACAGGGAGTGGTGAAAAACTGTTTTTT
>NA|12|TRBJ1-6|NA|TRBV11-2
CASSPQGSPLHF
TGTGCCAGCAGCCCTCAGGGTTCACCCCTCCACTTT
>TRBD2|14|TRBJ2-3|NA|TRBV25-1
CASRPSGTSDTQYF
TGTGCCAGCAGACCCAGCGGGACTTCAGATACGCAGTATTTT
>TRBD1|17|TRBJ1-3|NA|TRBV4-1
CASSQDPRGHSGNTIYF
TGCGCCAGCAGCCAAGACCCCAGGGGGCACTCTGGAAACACCATATATTTT
>TRBD2|14|TRBJ2-1|NA|TRBV6-5
CASSRTRVLNEQFF
TGTGCCAGCAGTCGGACTAGAGTCTTGAATGAGCAGTTCTTC
>NA|11|TRBJ2-7|NA|TRBV27
CASSLGSGQYF
TGTGCCAGCAGTTTAGGATCGGGGCAGTACTTC
>TRBD1|15|TRBJ2-2|NA|TRBV2
CASGDRGLNTGELFF
TGTGCCAGCGGAGACAGGGGGCTGAACACCGGGGAGCTGTTTTTT
>NA|13|TRBJ1-1|once|TRBV12-3/TRBV12-4
CASSLTGNTEAFF
TGTGCCAGCAGTCTGACAGGGAACACTGAAGCTTTCTTT
>TRBD2|16|TRBJ2-1|few|TRBV19
CASSTPRGGSYNEQFF
TGTGCCAGTAGTACCCCGCGGGGCGGGAGCTACAATGAGCAGTTCTTC
>NA|17|TRBJ1-1|NA|TRBV10-3
CAMNKQGLTGMNTEAFF
TGTGCCATGAATAAACAGGGTTTAACGGGTATGAACACTGAAGCTTTCTTT
>TRBD2|15|TRBJ2-1|NA|TRBV11-1
CASSSERGRYNEQFF
TGTGCCAGCAGCTCAGAGCGGGGACGGTACAATGAGCAGTTCTTC
>NA|15|TRBJ2-2|NA|TRBV5-1
CASSRGRGRPGELFF
TGCGCCAGCAGTCGTGGACGGGGGAGACCCGGGGAGCTGTTTTTT
>NA|17|TRBJ2-2|NA|TRBV12-2
CASRLVTSGSGTGELFF
TGTGCAAGTCGCTTAGTCACTAGCGGGAGTGGAACCGGGGAGCTGTTTTTT
>TRBD1|17|TRBJ1-2|NA|TRBV4-2
CASSQDGMDRPNYGYTF
TGTGCCAGCAGCCAAGATGGGATGGACAGGCCTAACTATGGCTACACCTTC
>TRBD1|14|TRBJ1-2|NA|TRBV2
CASTSSTGANGYTF
TGTGCCAGCACAAGTTCGACAGGGGCAAATGGCTACACCTTC
>NA|14|TRBJ2-1|NA|TRBV6-5
CASSYSRGYNEQFF
TGTGCCAGCAGTTACTCGAGAGGATACAATGAGCAGTTCTTC
>NA|14|TRBJ1-2|NA|TRBV5-1
CASSPEVGGVGYTF
TGCGCCAGCAGCCCCGAAGTGGGGGGAGTTGGCTACACCTTC
>NA|17|TRBJ2-6|NA|TRBV23-1
CASLGGATPSGANVLTF
TGCGCCAGCCTAGGGGGGGCTACTCCCTCTGGGGCCAACGTCCTGACTTTC
>TRBD1|16|TRBJ2-3|NA|TRBV19
CASSIRRTGGTDTQYF
TGTGCCAGTAGTATTCGTAGGACAGGAGGCACAGATACGCAGTATTTT
>NA|15|TRBJ1-5|NA|TRBV6-6
CASSPRGNSNQPQHF
TGTGCCAGCAGCCCAAGGGGGAATAGCAATCAGCCCCAGCATTTT
>TRBD1|15|TRBJ1-5|NA|TRBV7-2
CASSLAGQVNQPQHF
TGTGCCAGCAGCTTAGCCGGACAGGTGAACCAGCCCCAGCATTTT
>NA|12|TRBJ2-1|NA|TRBV19
CASSAYKQGQFF
TGTGCCAGTAGTGCCTATAAACAGGGGCAGTTCTTC
>TRBD2|15|TRBJ2-5|NA|TRBV27
CASSTQREWEETQYF
TGTGCCAGCAGTACCCAGCGGGAGTGGGAGGAGACCCAGTACTTC
>NA|13|TRBJ1-2|NA|TRBV6-5
CASSSGTLRGYTF
TGTGCCAGCTCCTCCGGGACATTGCGTGGCTACACCTTC
>NA|13|TRBJ2-1|NA|TRBV14
CASSQDPRGLRFF
TGTGCCAGCAGCCAAGACCCCAGGGGCCTGCGGTTCTTC
>TRBD1|15|TRBJ1-5|NA|TRBV4-1
CASSQGDRGNQPQHF
TGCGCCAGCAGCCAGGGGGACAGGGGAAATCAGCCCCAGCATTTT
>TRBD1|14|TRBJ1-2|NA|TRBV7-2
CASSSLAGGYGYTF
TGTGCCAGCAGCTCCCTTGCAGGGGGCTATGGCTACACCTTC
>NA|12|TRBJ1-2|NA|TRBV27
CASSLQGYGYTF
TGTGCCAGCAGTTTACAGGGATACGGCTACACCTTC
>TRBD1|14|TRBJ1-4|NA|TRBV6-5
CASRTGGFNEKLFF
TGTGCCAGCAGAACAGGGGGATTTAATGAAAAACTGTTTTTT
>NA|13|TRBJ2-1|NA|TRBV6-2/TRBV6-3
CASSYLYRAGQFF
TGTGCCAGCAGTTACCTCTACAGGGCGGGGCAGTTCTTC
>NA|14|TRBJ1-4|NA|TRBV9
CASSVGQGNEKLFF
TGTGCCAGCAGCGTAGGGCAGGGGAATGAAAAACTGTTTTTT
>NA|14|TRBJ1-1|NA|TRBV6-5
CASSRQAMNTEAFF
TGTGCCAGCAGCCGACAGGCTATGAACACTGAAGCTTTCTTT
>TRBD2|15|TRBJ2-5|NA|TRBV7-7
CASSLLAGGVETQYF
TGTGCTAGCAGCTTACTAGCGGGGGGGGTAGAGACCCAGTACTTC
>NA|15|TRBJ1-6|few|TRBV5-1
CASSIGQWPESPLHF
TGCGCCAGCAGCATCGGACAGTGGCCAGAGTCACCCCTCCACTTT
>TRBD1|15|TRBJ1-6|few|TRBV9
CASSETGGGNSPLHF
TGTGCCAGCAGCGAGACAGGGGGCGGTAATTCACCCCTCCACTTT
>NA|14|TRBJ1-4|NA|TRBV5-5
CASSFRGFSEKLFF
TGTGCCAGCAGCTTCCGGGGGTTTAGTGAAAAACTGTTTTTT
>TRBD2|13|TRBJ2-7|NA|TRBV2
CASSVGGVGEQYF
TGTGCCAGCAGTGTTGGGGGGGTAGGGGAGCAGTACTTC
>NA|13|TRBJ1-2|NA|TRBV6-2/TRBV6-3
CASSYSPDYGYTF
TGTGCCAGCAGTTACTCCCCTGACTATGGCTACACCTTC
>TRBD2|15|TRBJ2-7|once|TRBV5-4
CASSPRTSGSREQYF
TGTGCCAGCAGCCCCCGGACTAGCGGGAGCCGCGAGCAGTACTTC
>NA|14|TRBJ2-7|NA|TRBV5-4
CASTPTVENYEQYF
TGTGCCAGCACCCCGACAGTGGAGAACTACGAGCAGTACTTC
>TRBD1|16|TRBJ2-7|NA|TRBV7-9
CASRTSRRQGAYEQYF
TGTGCCAGCAGAACAAGCCGGAGACAGGGGGCCTACGAGCAGTACTTC
>NA|15|TRBJ1-2|few|TRBV30
CAWSEDPRGSHGYTF
TGTGCCTGGAGCGAGGATCCTAGGGGGTCCCATGGCTACACCTTC
>TRBD1|15|TRBJ1-2|NA|TRBV19
CASSMGTGGYGGYTF
TGTGCCAGTAGTATGGGGACAGGGGGCTACGGTGGCTACACCTTC
>TRBD2|18|TRBJ2-1|NA|TRBV4-3
CASSPEGLAGGPSNEQFF
TGCGCCAGCAGCCCCGAGGGACTAGCGGGGGGGCCGAGTAATGAGCAGTTCTTC
>NA|16|TRBJ2-2|once|TRBV4-2
CASSQDVLALTGELFF
TGTGCCAGCAGCCAAGACGTACTAGCTCTTACCGGGGAGCTGTTTTTT
>NA|18|TRBJ1-3|NA|TRBV24-1
CATSDSVMVFYSGNTIYF
TGTGCCACCAGTGATTCCGTCATGGTATTCTACTCTGGAAACACCATATATTTT
>TRBD1|14|TRBJ1-6|NA|TRBV9
CASSAGQDNSPLHF
TGTGCCAGCAGCGCAGGACAGGATAATTCACCCCTCCACTTT
>NA|13|TRBJ2-7|NA|TRBV27
CASSQIRGYEQYF
TGTGCCAGCAGCCAAATCAGGGGCTACGAGCAGTACTTC
>TRBD1|16|TRBJ1-5|NA|TRBV30
CAWSLWGQGSNQPQHF
TGTGCCTGGAGTTTATGGGGACAGGGTTCCAATCAGCCCCAGCATTTT
>NA|16|TRBJ2-3|NA|TRBV28
CASRGGLTASTDTQYF
TGTGCCAGCAGGGGAGGTCTGACAGCTAGCACAGATACGCAGTATTTT
>TRBD1|14|TRBJ2-5|NA|TRBV10-2
CASSRTGGQETQYF
TGCGCCAGCAGTCGGACAGGGGGCCAAGAGACCCAGTACTTC
>NA|13|TRBJ1-5|NA|TRBV7-9
CASRASGSQAQHF
TGTGCCAGCAGAGCTTCGGGATCCCAGGCCCAGCATTTT
>NA|15|TRBJ2-2|NA|TRBV5-1
CASSLAGIDTGELFF
TGCGCCAGCAGCTTGGCGGGGATCGACACCGGGGAGCTGTTTTTT
>NA|16|TRBJ2-2|NA|TRBV19
CASSTAGTRNTGELFF
TGTGCCAGTAGTACAGCCGGGACACGTAACACCGGGGAGCTGTTTTTT